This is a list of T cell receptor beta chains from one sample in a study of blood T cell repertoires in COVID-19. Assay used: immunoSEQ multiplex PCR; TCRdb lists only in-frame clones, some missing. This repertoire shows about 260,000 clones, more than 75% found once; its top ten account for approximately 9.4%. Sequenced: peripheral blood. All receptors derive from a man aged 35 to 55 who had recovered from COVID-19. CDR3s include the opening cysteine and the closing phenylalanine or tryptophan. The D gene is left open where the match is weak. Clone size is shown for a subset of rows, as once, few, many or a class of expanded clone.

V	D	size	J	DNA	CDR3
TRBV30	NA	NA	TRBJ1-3	TGTGCCTGGAGCGCTTCTAGAAACACCATATATTTT	CAWSASRNTIYF
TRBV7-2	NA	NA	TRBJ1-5	TGTGCCAGCAGCTTAGGGGGGGGTTTTCAGCCCCAGCATTTT	CASSLGGGFQPQHF
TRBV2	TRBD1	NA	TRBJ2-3	TGTGCCAGCAGGCCCGGGACAGGGACAGATACGCAGTATTTT	CASRPGTGTDTQYF
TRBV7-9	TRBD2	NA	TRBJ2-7	TGTGCCAGCAGCCCCGGACTAGCGGGGGCTGAGTACTTC	CASSPGLAGAEYF
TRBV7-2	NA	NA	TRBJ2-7	TGTGCCAGCAGCCCCGTCTTGTTGGGGCGGCTCTACGAGCAGTACTTC	CASSPVLLGRLYEQYF
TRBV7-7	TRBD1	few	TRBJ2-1	TGTGCCAGCAGCTTAGGGGTTTCGGGACAGGGTATAGTCTTC	CASSLGVSGQGIVF
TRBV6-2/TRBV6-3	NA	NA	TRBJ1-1	TGTGCCAGCACCCCCCCCCGGGGGAACACTGAAGCTTTCTTT	CASTPPRGNTEAFF
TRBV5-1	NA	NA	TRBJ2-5	TGCGCCAGCAGCTTGGGTCCGGGGTTGGCCGAGAGGACCCAGTACTTC	CASSLGPGLAERTQYF
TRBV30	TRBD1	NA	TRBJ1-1	TGTGCCTGGAGGACAGGGACCTTTGAAGCTTTCTTT	CAWRTGTFEAFF
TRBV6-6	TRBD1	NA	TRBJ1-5	TGTGCCAGCAGCCGCAGGACAGGAACCCCCAATCAGCCCCAGCATTTT	CASSRRTGTPNQPQHF
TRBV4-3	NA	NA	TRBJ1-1	TGCGCCAGCAGCCAAAGCGGGGGGGGGCGCACCACTGAAGCTTTCTTT	CASSQSGGGRTTEAFF
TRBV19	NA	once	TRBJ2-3	TGTGCCAGTAGCCCCCGAGCCTCCGGGAACACAGATACGCAGTATTTT	CASSPRASGNTDTQYF
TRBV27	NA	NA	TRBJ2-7	TGTGCCAGCAGTTTATCTAGGAGGGTTCACGGCCTCGAGCAGTACTTC	CASSLSRRVHGLEQYF
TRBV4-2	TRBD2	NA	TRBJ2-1	TGTGCCAGCAGCCAAGGGTTTGGCGGGAGGGCCAGGGGGGATGAGCAGTTCTTC	CASSQGFGGRARGDEQFF
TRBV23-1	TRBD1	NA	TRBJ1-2	TGCGCCAGCAGTCACACCCGACAGGGGGCTATCTTTAATTATGGCTACACCTTC	CASSHTRQGAIFNYGYTF
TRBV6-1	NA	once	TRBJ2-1	TGTGCCAGCAGTGGGGGGACTCCGAGCTCCTACAATGAGCAGTTCTTC	CASSGGTPSSYNEQFF
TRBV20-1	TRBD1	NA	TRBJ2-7	TGCAGTGCTTATACAGGGGTAGAGCAGTACTTC	CSAYTGVEQYF
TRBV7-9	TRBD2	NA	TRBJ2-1	TGTGCCAGCAGCCCTCTAGCGGGGGGATACAATGAGCAGTTCTTC	CASSPLAGGYNEQFF
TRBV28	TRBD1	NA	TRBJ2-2	TGTGCCAGCAGTCACGGGACAGGGCCTAGACTCAGTAGCACCGGGGAGCTGTTTTTT	CASSHGTGPRLSSTGELFF
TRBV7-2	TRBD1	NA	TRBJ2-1	TGTGCCAGCAGCTTCACCGGGACAGGTCCCTCCTCCTACAATGAGCAGTTCTTC	CASSFTGTGPSSYNEQFF
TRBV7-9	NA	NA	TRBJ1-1	TGTGCCAGCCGCACCGGGACACCGAACACTGAAGCTTTCTTT	CASRTGTPNTEAFF
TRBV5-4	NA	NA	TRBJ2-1	TGTGCCAGCAGTTCCCCGACAGGATACAATGAGCAGTTCTTC	CASSSPTGYNEQFF
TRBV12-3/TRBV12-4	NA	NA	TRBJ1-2	TGTGCCAGCAGTACAAGGGGCGACTGGGGCTACACCTTC	CASSTRGDWGYTF
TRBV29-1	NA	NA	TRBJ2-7	TGCAGCGCTGAGATTGGCCCCTCCTACGAGCAGTACTTC	CSAEIGPSYEQYF
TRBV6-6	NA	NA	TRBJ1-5	TGTGCCAGCAGTCCTCGGGTTTTGCAGCCCCAGCATTTT	CASSPRVLQPQHF
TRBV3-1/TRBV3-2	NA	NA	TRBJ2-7	TGTGCCAGCAGCCAAGTGGCTCTGCCCCAAGCCTACGAGCAGTACTTC	CASSQVALPQAYEQYF
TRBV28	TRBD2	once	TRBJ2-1	TGTGCCAGCACCCCTAGCGGGAGGCCCCTCTCCTACAATGAGCAGTTCTTC	CASTPSGRPLSYNEQFF
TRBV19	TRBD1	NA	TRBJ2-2	TGTGCCAGTATAGTCGGGACAGGGGCCACCGGGGAGCTGTTTTTT	CASIVGTGATGELFF
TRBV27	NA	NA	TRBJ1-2	TGTGCCAGCAGTGAACGGGGGTCGTATGGCTACACCTTC	CASSERGSYGYTF
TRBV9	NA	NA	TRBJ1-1	TGTGCCAGTCTTACCCAGGCAGGAACTGAAGCTTTCTTT	CASLTQAGTEAFF
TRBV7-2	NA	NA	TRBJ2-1	TGTGCCAGCAGCTTACCCCCTCTCCTAGGGGCAAATGAGCAGTTCTTC	CASSLPPLLGANEQFF
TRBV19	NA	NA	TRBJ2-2	TGTGCCAGTAGTCCGCGGGCCCCTCGGACCGGGGAGCTGTTTTTT	CASSPRAPRTGELFF
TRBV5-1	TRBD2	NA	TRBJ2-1	TGCGCCAGCAGCTTGGGGCTAGCGGGGGACAATGAGCAGTTCTTC	CASSLGLAGDNEQFF
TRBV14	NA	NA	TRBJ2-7	TGTGCCAGCAGCCGATCGACAGTCCGCCGGTACGAGCAGTACTTC	CASSRSTVRRYEQYF
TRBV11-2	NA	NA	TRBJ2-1	TGTGCCAGCAGCCTACGGGAGTTCCGATTAATGAGCTCCTACAATGAGCAGTTCTTC	CASSLREFRLMSSYNEQFF
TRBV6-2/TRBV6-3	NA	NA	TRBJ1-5	TGTGCCAGCAGTTACTCGTCAACAAGCGACTTAAACAATCAGCCCCAGCATTTT	CASSYSSTSDLNNQPQHF
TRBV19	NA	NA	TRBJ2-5	TGTGCCAGTAGTGACCCCCTGAGGTGGGCTAGCCCCAAACAAGAGACCCAGTACTTC	CASSDPLRWASPKQETQYF
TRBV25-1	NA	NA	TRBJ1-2	TGTGCCAGCAGTGACCCCGCCGGGACAACTTATGGCTACACCTTC	CASSDPAGTTYGYTF
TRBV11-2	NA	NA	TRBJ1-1	TGTGCCAGCAGCTATCGGGACGGGGGGACTGAAGCTTTCTTT	CASSYRDGGTEAFF
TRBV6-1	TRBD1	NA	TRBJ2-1	TGTGCCAGCAGTGGGGGACAGGGGCCGATATACAATGAGCAGTTCTTC	CASSGGQGPIYNEQFF
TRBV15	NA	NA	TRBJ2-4	TGTGCCACCAGCAGAGCCGGGGTAGCCAAAAACATTCAGTACTTC	CATSRAGVAKNIQYF
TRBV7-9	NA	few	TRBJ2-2	TGTGCCAGCAGCTTAGGAGGCGGCGGGGAGCTGTTTTTT	CASSLGGGGELFF
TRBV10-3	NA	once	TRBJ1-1	TGTGCCATCAGTGAGTCAGGGGGGGGCTACACTGAAGCTTTCTTT	CAISESGGGYTEAFF
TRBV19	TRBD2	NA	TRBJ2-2	TGTGCCAGTTTGGGTCCGGGACTAGCGATTCCCACCGGGGAGCTGTTTTTT	CASLGPGLAIPTGELFF